The 31 T cell receptor beta chains presented below share a single source sample, sequenced in a study of post-analysis software for immune sequencing data. Study outcomes and limitations: There were roughly 5 TRBV segments more frequent in patients than controls, and TRBV5-6, TRBV5-1 and TRBV20-1 were among them.

No cognate antigen is known for these TCRs. The authors incorporated unique molecular identifiers into the TCR beta cDNA libraries. A single record per CDR3 protein comes from TCRdb applying MiXCR to the PCR reads. The profile shows some 450,000 distinct CDR3 sequences, roughly 45% of them singletons. Sequenced material: blood. These receptors all stem from a girl aged 5 to 17 with multiple sclerosis.

The chain joins TRBV5-5 to TRBJ2-7; 8 nucleotides agree with TRBD2. The J call may be in error: the DNA end matches TRBJ2-4 better. The CDR3 is 18 amino acids. Looked up from germline, CDR1 is SGHKS and CDR2 is YYEKEE (reference sequence). DNA of the CDR3: TGTGCCAGCAGCTTGGCCGGGTTGATGAGCGGGAGTTCTGGCATTCAGTACTTC. Its translation is CASSLAGLMSGSSGIQYF.

This clonotype was seen only a few times. The junction departs from germline at one end; a sequencing error may be responsible. V gene TRBV7-2 combines with J gene TRBJ2-5, with 10 bases matching TRBD2. The end of the DNA is better explained by TRBJ2-7, so the J call may be wrong. Germline V lookup: CDR1 SGHTA, CDR2 FQGNSA. The CDR3 length is 14 residues. The CDR3 reads CSSSLGAGGYEQYF. The CDR3 DNA reads TGTTCCAGCAGCTTAGGAGCGGGAGGGTACGAGCAGTACTTC.

The rearrangement uses TRBV20-1 and TRBJ2-7; D is uncertain. Per the germline V gene, CDR1 is DFQATT and CDR2 is SNEGSKA (reference sequence). The V gene lost 4 bases and the J gene lost 6 bases, with 4 bases spanning the gap. There are 9 residues in the CDR3. In DNA, the CDR3 is TGCAGTGCTACTACCGAGCAGTACTTC. It specifies CSATTEQYF.

V gene TRBV2 combines with J gene TRBJ2-1, with a weak D call TRBD1 (6 bases). The CDR3 contains 15 residues. The V end lost 0 bases, the J end lost 3 bases, and 9 bases lay between the germline ends. The germline V gene has CDR1 SNHLY and CDR2 FYNNEI. The CDR3 DNA reads TGTGCCAGCAGTGAAGCGTGGGACATCTACAATGAGCAGTTCTTC. It translates to CASSEAWDIYNEQFF.

The chain is built from TRBV2 and TRBJ2-5, with D possibly matching TRBD1 (6 bases). CDR1 is SNHLY and CDR2 is FYNNEI in the germline V gene. V was shortened by 4 bases and J by 4 bases, with 13 bases between the two germline ends. The CDR3 length is 14 residues. The CDR3 sequence is CASSVGRGGETQYF. Written as DNA, the CDR3 is TGTGCCAGCAGTGTCGGCAGGGGTGGAGAGACCCAGTACTTC.

The chain carries TRBV10-3 and TRBJ1-5; 9 nucleotides line up with TRBD1. J lost 5 bases, V lost 4 bases, and 3 bases had no gene match. CDR3 length: 14 residues. Germline CDR1 and CDR2: ENHRY and SYGVKD. Here the CDR3 reads CAISGRQGDQPQHF. In nucleotides, the CDR3 is TGTGCCATCAGTGGGCGACAGGGGGATCAGCCCCAGCATTTT.

The V and J genes are TRBV19 and TRBJ2-3; D gene unclear. V was clipped by 6 bases and J by 2 bases, with 9 bases between them. CDR3 length: 13 amino acids. CDR1 is LNHDA, CDR2 SQIVND, per germline (reference sequence). CDR3 in DNA: TGTGCCAGTAGCTTTGGATTCACAGATACGCAGTATTTT. Its translation: CASSFGFTDTQYF.

This sequence joins TRBV12-3 or TRBV12-4 and TRBJ2-1, with TRBD2 as a possible D gene (6 bases). The CDR3 is 16 amino acids. V lost 1 base to trimming and J lost 4 bases, with 14 bases between them. This chain's CDR3 is CASSLGPGGEYNEQFF. DNA for the CDR3: TGTGCCAGCAGTTTAGGGCCTGGCGGGGAATACAATGAGCAGTTCTTC.

V gene TRBV7-9 combines with J gene TRBJ2-3, with 10 bases fitting TRBD1. V lost 3 bases, J lost 2 bases, and 5 bases stayed unmatched. The V gene's germline CDR1 is SEHNR and CDR2 FQNEAQ (reference sequence). This CDR3 region has 16 residues. The CDR3 sequence is CASSLGQGSYTDTQYF. CDR3 DNA sequence: TGTGCCAGCAGCTTGGGACAGGGGTCCTACACAGATACGCAGTATTTT. The whole variable domain, remainder taken from reference TRBV7-9 and TRBJ2-3, is DTGVSQNPRHKITKRGQNVTFRCDPISEHNRLYWYRQTLGQGPEFLTYFQNEAQLEKSRLLSDRFSAERPKGSFSTLEIQRTEQGDSAMYLCASSLGQGSYTDTQYFGPGTRLTVL.

The chain has TRBV9 and TRBJ1-3, with 9 bases aligning to TRBD1. The CDR3 is 15 amino acids. With V trimmed by 6 bases and J by 2 bases, 6 bases remained unmatched. Germline CDR1 and CDR2: SGDLS and YYNGEE. CDR3 nucleotide sequence: TGTGCCAGCACCCGGACAGGGGCAACTGGAAACACCATATATTTT. Protein: CASTRTGATGNTIYF.

The chain has TRBV28 and TRBJ1-6; no clear D gene. V lost 8 bases to trimming and J lost 7 bases, with 3 bases between them. Germline V gene data show CDR1 as MDHEN and CDR2 as SYDVKM. The CDR3 is 10 residues long. This chain's CDR3 is CASGNSPLHF. CDR3 in DNA: TGTGCCAGCGGCAATTCACCCCTCCACTTT.

This rearrangement joins TRBV2 to TRBJ2-7; perhaps D is TRBD1 or TRBD2 (5 bases each). The germline CDR1 and CDR2 sequences are SNHLY and FYNNEI. The CDR3 is 15 amino acids. Trimming left V 6 bases short and J 2 bases short, with 17 bases between. The CDR3 DNA reads as TGTGCCAGCAGCGGGGCCAGGGCAAGTACCTACGAGCAGTACTTC. Translating it yields CASSGARASTYEQYF.

This chain links TRBV10-3 with TRBJ2-7, with D unresolved. Per germline, CDR1 ENHRY and CDR2 SYGVKD. CDR3 size: 15 residues. The ends were cut back, 0 bases at V and 4 bases at J, with 13 bases in the middle. The CDR3 here is CAISESVLGKYEQYF. The CDR3 DNA reads TGTGCCATCAGTGAGTCAGTGCTAGGGAAGTACGAGCAGTACTTC.

This clonotype was detected ten times or more. This chain uses TRBV29-1 with TRBJ2-5, with D perhaps matching TRBD1 or TRBD2 (5 bases each). The germline gives CDR1 SQVTM, CDR2 ANQGSEA. The V end lost 5 bases, the J end lost 2 bases, and 9 bases lay between the germline ends. This CDR3 contains 12 residues. This CDR3 is CSVRDQQETQYF. CDR3 nucleotide sequence: TGCAGCGTTAGGGACCAACAAGAGACCCAGTACTTC.

This clonotype has only a few counts. The chain employs TRBV24-1 and TRBJ2-7, with 8 positions matching TRBD1. The CDR3 extends over 14 amino acids. The V gene end was trimmed by 9 bases and the J gene end by 4 bases; junction bases not matched to a gene: 10. CDR1 and CDR2 from the germline V gene are KGHDR and SFDVKD. The CDR3 DNA reads as TGTGCCACCGCGAGAAGACAGGGGCTTTACGAGCAGTACTTC. Protein: CATARRQGLYEQYF.

This clonotype was observed a few times. The chain has TRBV6-1 and TRBJ1-2; 10 nucleotides match TRBD1. Germline trimming cut 0 bases from V and 5 bases from J; bases unmatched to any gene: 0. Germline assignment: CDR1 MNHNS and CDR2 SASEGT. The CDR3 has 14 residues. DNA of the CDR3: TGTGCCAGCAGTGAAGCGGGACAGGGGTATGGCTACACCTTC. Its translation: CASSEAGQGYGYTF.

This clonotype was seen at least ten times. V usage is TRBV7-2 and J usage is TRBJ2-5, with D hard to call. Germline V gives CDR1 SGHTA, CDR2 FQGNSA. With 5 bases removed from V and 5 bases from J, the gap between germline ends came to 9 bases. The CDR3 runs 12 residues. The DNA of the CDR3 is TGTGCCAGCAGCCTCCTGGGGGAGACCCAGTACTTC. This encodes CASSLLGETQYF.

The J gene is TRBJ2-5, the V gene TRBV9, with 7 bases aligning to TRBD1. The end of the DNA fits TRBJ2-7 better, so the J call may be wrong. CDR1 and CDR2 from the germline V gene are SGDLS and YYNGEE. The CDR3 runs to 14 residues. The CDR3 nucleotides are TGTGCCAGCAGCGTCGGGACAGTGAACTACGAGCAGTACTTC. This gives the protein CASSVGTVNYEQYF.

The V and J genes are TRBV20-1 and TRBJ2-5; D is unresolved. V lost 6 bases and J 2 bases, leaving 10 bases between the germline ends. The germline V gene has CDR1 DFQATT and CDR2 SNEGSKA (reference sequence). This CDR3 is 12 amino acids long. The CDR3: CSASFRQETQYF. Written as DNA, the CDR3 is TGCAGTGCCTCTTTTAGGCAAGAGACCCAGTACTTC.

This clonotype was observed a handful of times. This chain uses TRBV4-2 with TRBJ2-7; the D call may be TRBD1 or TRBD2 (5 bases each). Germline CDR1 LGHNA, CDR2 YNFKEQ. The CDR3 length is 13 residues. Trimming left V 5 bases short and J 2 bases short, with 10 bases between. Written as DNA, the CDR3 is TGTGCCAGCAGCGAGGGACGCGCCTACGAGCAGTACTTC. It is translated as CASSEGRAYEQYF.

CDR3 coding DNA: TGCAGCGTTGAAGTCCGAACCGGGACAGGACCCTATGGCTACACCTTC. This codes for CSVEVRTGTGPYGYTF. This chain uses TRBV29-1 with TRBJ1-2; TRBD1 matches at 8 bases. This CDR3 is 16 amino acids long. V lost 1 base to trimming and J lost 4 bases; unmatched junction nucleotides: 11. CDR1 and CDR2 (germline): SQVTM, ANQGSEA.

This clonotype has only a few counts. The chain uses TRBV7-8 and TRBJ2-7; 9 positions match TRBD1. Per the germline V gene, CDR1 is SGHVS and CDR2 is FQNEAQ. Losses at the gene ends were 5 bases for V and 5 bases for J; bases not matched to a gene: 10. The CDR3 contains 15 residues. The CDR3 sequence: CASSDRDRVNHEQYF. CDR3 DNA sequence: TGTGCCAGCAGCGACCGGGACAGGGTGAACCACGAGCAGTACTTC.

The rearrangement links TRBV5-1 to TRBJ2-7; maybe TRBD1 (6 bases). This CDR3 contains 14 residues. Germline loops: CDR1 SGHRS, CDR2 YFSETQ. The germline V and J ends were trimmed by 0 bases and 5 bases, with 12 bases remaining between them. CDR3 nucleotide sequence: TGCGCCAGCAGCTTGGGTCCAGGGGAAAACGAGCAGTACTTC. This codes for CASSLGPGENEQYF.

About this clonotype: Mismatch with germline at one junction end may stem from a read error. This chain uses TRBV14 with TRBJ2-1; 9 bases are a match to TRBD1. This CDR3 has 16 amino acids. The germline gives CDR1 SGHDN, CDR2 FVKESK. The CDR3 DNA follows: TGTGCCAGCAGCCAAGAAGCGGGACAGGGCTACAACGAGCAGTTCTTC. Its protein is CASSQEAGQGYNEQFF.

In regard to this clonotype: A much more abundant neighbour one base away suggests this may be a read error. The rearrangement uses TRBV6-5 and TRBJ2-5; D not certain. V was clipped by 2 bases and J by 5 bases, with 3 bases between them. The CDR3 consists of 11 residues. Germline assignment: CDR1 MNHEY and CDR2 SVGAGI. The CDR3 sequence is CASSYGETQYF. Written as DNA, the CDR3 is TGTGCCAGCAGTTACGGGGAGACCCAGTACTTC.

V and J are TRBV20-1 and TRBJ2-1; perhaps TRBD2 as D (6 bases). CDR3 length: 15 residues. Deletions cut 0 bases from V and 4 bases from J, with 13 bases between. The germline CDR1 and CDR2 sequences are DFQATT and SNEGSKA (reference sequence). The DNA of the CDR3 is TGCAGTGCTAGAGATCTCAGCGGGTATTACAATGAGCAGTTCTTC. This gives the protein CSARDLSGYYNEQFF.

This clonotype was detected only a few times. V is TRBV15 and J is TRBJ2-3; 7 positions agree with TRBD2. Germline-derived CDR1 and CDR2 are LNHNV and YYDKDF (reference sequence). With 0 bases clipped from V and 5 bases from J, the junction kept 5 bases outside the gene matches. The CDR3 is made up of 15 amino acids. The DNA of the CDR3 is TGTGCCACCAGCAGAGATGGGACTATGGAAGATACGCAGTATTTT. Protein product: CATSRDGTMEDTQYF.

The rearrangement joins TRBV3-1 to TRBJ2-1, with TRBD1 matching over 9 bases. CDR3 length: 15 amino acids. Per the germline V gene, CDR1 is LGHDT and CDR2 is YNNKEL (reference sequence). V was pared by 3 bases and J by 8 bases, with 8 bases of the junction left unmatched. Written as DNA, the CDR3 is TGTGCCAGCAGCCATCTCGGGACAGGGAACCATGAGCAGTTCTTC. This gives the protein CASSHLGTGNHEQFF.

The rearrangement links TRBV2 to TRBJ1-2; no clear D. Trimming stripped 1 base from V and 5 bases from J, with 8 bases between. Germline CDR1 is SNHLY and CDR2 is FYNNEI. The CDR3 sequence is 13 residues long. The DNA for the CDR3 is TGTGCCAGCAGTGAAGTGGTAGGATATGGCTACACCTTC. It translates to CASSEVVGYGYTF.

This clonotype was detected only a few times. The genes are TRBV6-2 or TRBV6-3 and TRBJ2-1; 8 bases agree with TRBD2. This CDR3 has 14 amino acids. Germline assignment: CDR1 MNHEY and CDR2 SVGEGT. The V and J ends lost 1 base and 5 bases, in that order; junction bases with no gene match: 1. CDR3 coding DNA: TGTGCCAGCAGTTACTTTAGCGGGAACAATGAGCAGTTCTTC. Its translation is CASSYFSGNNEQFF.

The V call is TRBV28, the J call TRBJ2-2; possible D gene TRBD2, 5 bases. The CDR3 has 13 amino acids. Germline CDR1 reads MDHEN; CDR2 reads SYDVKM. V lost 10 bases, J lost 6 bases, and 15 bases lay in between. The CDR3 loop is CATPGSRAGELFF. CDR3 DNA: TGTGCCACCCCGGGGAGCCGGGCCGGGGAGCTGTTTTTT. The whole variable domain, remainder taken from reference TRBV28 and TRBJ2-2, is DVKVTQSSRYLVKRTGEKVFLECVQDMDHENMFWYRQDPGLGLRLIYFSYDVKMKEKGDIPEGYSVSREKKERFSLILESASTNQTSMYLCATPGSRAGELFFGEGSRLTVL.